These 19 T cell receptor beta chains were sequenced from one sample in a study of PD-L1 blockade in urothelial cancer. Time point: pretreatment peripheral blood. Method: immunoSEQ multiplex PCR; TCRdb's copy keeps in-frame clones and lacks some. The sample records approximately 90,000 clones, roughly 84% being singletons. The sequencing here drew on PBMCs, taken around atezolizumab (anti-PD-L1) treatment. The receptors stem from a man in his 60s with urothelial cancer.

The DNA of the CDR3 is TGTGCCAGCAGCCATCGACGCGGGAGCACAGATACGCAGTATTTT. It encodes CASSHRRGSTDTQYF. The rearrangement links TRBV11-2 to TRBJ2-3, with a weak D call TRBD2 (5 bases). Germline CDR1 SGHAT, CDR2 FQNNGV. Deletions cut 5 bases from V and 0 bases from J, with 12 bases between. The CDR3 runs 15 residues.

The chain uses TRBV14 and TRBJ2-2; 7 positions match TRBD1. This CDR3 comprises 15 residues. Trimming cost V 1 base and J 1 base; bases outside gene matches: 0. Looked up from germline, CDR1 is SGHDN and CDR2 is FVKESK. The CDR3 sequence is CASSQGQGNTGELFF. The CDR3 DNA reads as TGTGCCAGCAGCCAAGGACAGGGGAACACCGGGGAGCTGTTTTTT.

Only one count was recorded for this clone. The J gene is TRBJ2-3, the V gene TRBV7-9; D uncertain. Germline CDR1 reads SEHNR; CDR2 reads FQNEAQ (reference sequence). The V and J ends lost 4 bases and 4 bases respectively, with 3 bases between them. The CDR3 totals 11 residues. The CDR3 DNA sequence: TGTGCCAGCAGCTCCTCAGATACGCAGTATTTT. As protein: CASSSSDTQYF.

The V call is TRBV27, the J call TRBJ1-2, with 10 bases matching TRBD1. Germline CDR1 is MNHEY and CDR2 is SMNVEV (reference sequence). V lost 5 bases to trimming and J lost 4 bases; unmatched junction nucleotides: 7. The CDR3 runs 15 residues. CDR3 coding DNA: TGTGCCAGCAGTCCCCGGGACAGGGGAGCCTATGGCTACACCTTC. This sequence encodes CASSPRDRGAYGYTF.

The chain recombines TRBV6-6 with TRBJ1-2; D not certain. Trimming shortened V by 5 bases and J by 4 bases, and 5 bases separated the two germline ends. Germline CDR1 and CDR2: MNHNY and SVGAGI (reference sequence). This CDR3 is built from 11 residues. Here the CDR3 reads CASSKLYGYTF. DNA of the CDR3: TGTGCCAGCAGTAAGCTCTATGGCTACACCTTC.

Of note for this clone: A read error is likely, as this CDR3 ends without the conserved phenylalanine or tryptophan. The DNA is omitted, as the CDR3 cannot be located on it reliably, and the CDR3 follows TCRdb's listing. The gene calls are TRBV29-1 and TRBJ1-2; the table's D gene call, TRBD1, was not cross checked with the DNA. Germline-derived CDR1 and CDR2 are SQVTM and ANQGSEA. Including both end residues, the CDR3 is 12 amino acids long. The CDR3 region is CSVERGTGGGPV.

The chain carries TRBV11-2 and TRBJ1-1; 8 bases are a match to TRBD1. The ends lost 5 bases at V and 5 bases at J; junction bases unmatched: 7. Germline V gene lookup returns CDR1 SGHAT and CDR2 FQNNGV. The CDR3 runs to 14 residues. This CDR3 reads CASSEDRVGTEAFF. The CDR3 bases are TGTGCCAGCAGCGAGGACAGGGTAGGGACTGAAGCTTTCTTT.

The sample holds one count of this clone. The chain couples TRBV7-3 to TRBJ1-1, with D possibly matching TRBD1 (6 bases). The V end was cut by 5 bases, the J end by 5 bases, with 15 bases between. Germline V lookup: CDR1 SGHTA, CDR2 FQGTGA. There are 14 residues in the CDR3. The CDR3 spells CASSGAGARTEAFF. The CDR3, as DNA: TGTGCCAGCAGCGGGGCAGGGGCCAGAACTGAAGCTTTCTTT.

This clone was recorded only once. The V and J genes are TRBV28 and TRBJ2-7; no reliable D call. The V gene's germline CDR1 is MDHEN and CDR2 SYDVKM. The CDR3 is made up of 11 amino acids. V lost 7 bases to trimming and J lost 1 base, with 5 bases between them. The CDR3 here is CASTGSYEQYF. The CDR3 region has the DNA TGTGCCAGCACCGGTTCCTACGAGCAGTACTTC.

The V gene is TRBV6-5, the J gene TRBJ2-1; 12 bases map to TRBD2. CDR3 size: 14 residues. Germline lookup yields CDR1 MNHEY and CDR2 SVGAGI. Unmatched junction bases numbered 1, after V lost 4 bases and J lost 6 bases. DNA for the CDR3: TGTGCCAGCAGTTCTAGCGGGGGGGCCAATGAGCAGTTCTTC. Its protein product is CASSSSGGANEQFF.

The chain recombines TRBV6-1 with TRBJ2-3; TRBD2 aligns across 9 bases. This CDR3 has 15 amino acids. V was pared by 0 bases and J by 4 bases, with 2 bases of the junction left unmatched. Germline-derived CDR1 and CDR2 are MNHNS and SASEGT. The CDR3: CASSEASGRPDTQYF. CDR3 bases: TGTGCCAGCAGTGAAGCTAGCGGGAGACCAGATACGCAGTATTTT.

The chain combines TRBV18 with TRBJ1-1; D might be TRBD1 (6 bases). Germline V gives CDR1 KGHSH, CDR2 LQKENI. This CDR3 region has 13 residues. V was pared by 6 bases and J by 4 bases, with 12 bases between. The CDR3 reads CASSEGGATEAFF. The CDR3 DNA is TGTGCCAGCTCGGAGGGGGGGGCCACTGAAGCTTTCTTT.

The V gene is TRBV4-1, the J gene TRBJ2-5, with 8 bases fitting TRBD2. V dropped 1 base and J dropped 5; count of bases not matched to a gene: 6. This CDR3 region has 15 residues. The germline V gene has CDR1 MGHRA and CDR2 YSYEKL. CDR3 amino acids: CASSQVPAGVETQYF. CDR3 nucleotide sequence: TGCGCCAGCAGCCAAGTCCCAGCGGGGGTTGAGACCCAGTACTTC.

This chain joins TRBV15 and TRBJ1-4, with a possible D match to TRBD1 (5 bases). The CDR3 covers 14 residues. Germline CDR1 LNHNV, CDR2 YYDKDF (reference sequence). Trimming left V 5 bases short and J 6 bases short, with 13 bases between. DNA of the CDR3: TGTGCCACCAGCGCCCCCAGGGAGGATGAAAAACTGTTTTTT. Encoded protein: CATSAPREDEKLFF.

CDR3 in amino acids: CASSDQDRDSNQPQHF. The CDR3 DNA sequence: TGTGCCAGCAGCGACCAGGACAGGGATAGCAATCAGCCCCAGCATTTT. This chain connects TRBV2 to TRBJ1-5, with 8 nucleotides matching TRBD1. V lost 6 bases, J lost 0 bases, and 7 bases stayed unmatched. CDR3 size: 16 residues. The germline V gene has CDR1 SNHLY and CDR2 FYNNEI.

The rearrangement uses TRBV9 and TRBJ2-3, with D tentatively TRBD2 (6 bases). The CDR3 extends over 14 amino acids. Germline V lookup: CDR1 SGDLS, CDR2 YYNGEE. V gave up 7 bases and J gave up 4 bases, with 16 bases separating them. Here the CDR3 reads CASRGTANSDTQYF. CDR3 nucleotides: TGTGCCAGCCGGGGGACTGCCAATTCAGATACGCAGTATTTT.

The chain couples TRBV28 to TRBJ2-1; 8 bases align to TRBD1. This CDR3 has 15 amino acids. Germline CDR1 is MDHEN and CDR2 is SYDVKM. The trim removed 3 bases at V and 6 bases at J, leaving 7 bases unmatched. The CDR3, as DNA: TGTGCCAGCAGTTTGGCGAGACAGGGGCTCAATGAGCAGTTCTTC. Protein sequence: CASSLARQGLNEQFF.

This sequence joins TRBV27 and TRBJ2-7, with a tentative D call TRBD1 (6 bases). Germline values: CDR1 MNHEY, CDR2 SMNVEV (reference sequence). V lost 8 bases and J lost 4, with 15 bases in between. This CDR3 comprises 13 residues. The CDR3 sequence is CASAPDRAYEQYF. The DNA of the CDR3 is TGTGCCAGCGCGCCGGACAGAGCTTACGAGCAGTACTTC.

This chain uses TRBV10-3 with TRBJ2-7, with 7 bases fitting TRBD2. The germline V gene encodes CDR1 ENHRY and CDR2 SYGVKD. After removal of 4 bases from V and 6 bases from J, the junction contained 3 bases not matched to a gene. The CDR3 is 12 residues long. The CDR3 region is CAISGGRGEQYF. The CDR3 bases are TGTGCCATCAGTGGTGGGAGGGGCGAGCAGTACTTC.